This TCR beta chain originates from a study of blood T cell repertoires in COVID-19. Study-level information: Nucleic acid was either cDNA or gDNA, and it came from T cells, B-cell-depleted T cells, or PBMCs.

Profiling relied on immunoSEQ multiplex PCR, and the TCRdb table lists in-frame clones only, not all of them. The sample shows around 260,000 clones, approximately 85% of them seen only once. The CDR3 runs to 15 residues. Germline values: CDR1 SGHDT, CDR2 YYEEEE. V was pared by 4 bases and J by 3 bases, with 9 bases of the junction left unmatched. The chain links TRBV5-6 to TRBJ2-5, with TRBD1 matching over 7 bases. The clonotype was recovered from a woman in her 30s who had recovered from COVID-19. The sample was PBMCs or T cells enriched from blood (not recorded which). The CDR3 sequence is CASSGRDRTEETQYF. Written as DNA, the CDR3 is TGTGCCAGCAGCGGAAGGGACAGAACCGAAGAGACCCAGTACTTC.